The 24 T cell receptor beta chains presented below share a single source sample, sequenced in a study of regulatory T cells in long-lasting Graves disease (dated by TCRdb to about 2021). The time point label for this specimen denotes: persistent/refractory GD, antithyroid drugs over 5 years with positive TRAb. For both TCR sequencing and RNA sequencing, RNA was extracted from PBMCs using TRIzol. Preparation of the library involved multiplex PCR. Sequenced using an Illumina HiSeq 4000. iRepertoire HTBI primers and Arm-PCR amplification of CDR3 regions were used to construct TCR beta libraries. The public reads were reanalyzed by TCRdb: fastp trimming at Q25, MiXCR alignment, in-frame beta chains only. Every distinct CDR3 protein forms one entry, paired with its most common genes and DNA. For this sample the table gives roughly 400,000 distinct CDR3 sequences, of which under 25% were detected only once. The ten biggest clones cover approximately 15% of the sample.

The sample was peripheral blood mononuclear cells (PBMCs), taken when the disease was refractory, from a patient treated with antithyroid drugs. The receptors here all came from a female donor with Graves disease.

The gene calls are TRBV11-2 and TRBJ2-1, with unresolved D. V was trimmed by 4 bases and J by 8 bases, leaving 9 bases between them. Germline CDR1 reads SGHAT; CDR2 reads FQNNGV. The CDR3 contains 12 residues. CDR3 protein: CASSSQSYEQFF. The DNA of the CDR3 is TGTGCCAGCAGCTCCCAAAGCTATGAGCAGTTCTTC.

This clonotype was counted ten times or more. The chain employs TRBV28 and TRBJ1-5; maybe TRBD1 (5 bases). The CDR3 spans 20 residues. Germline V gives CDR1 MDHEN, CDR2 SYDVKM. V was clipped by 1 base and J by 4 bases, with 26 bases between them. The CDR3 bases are TGTGCCAGCAGTTTATCCGAAATACGCTTGGGCAGGGTGGGGAATCAGCCCCAGCATTTT. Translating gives CASSLSEIRLGRVGNQPQHF.

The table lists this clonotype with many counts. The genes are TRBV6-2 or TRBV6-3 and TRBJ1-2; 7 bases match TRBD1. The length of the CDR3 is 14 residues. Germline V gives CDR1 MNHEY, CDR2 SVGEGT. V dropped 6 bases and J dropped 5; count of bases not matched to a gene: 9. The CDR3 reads CASRQGSISYGYTF. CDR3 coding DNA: TGTGCCAGCAGACAGGGGTCCATTTCTTATGGCTACACCTTC.

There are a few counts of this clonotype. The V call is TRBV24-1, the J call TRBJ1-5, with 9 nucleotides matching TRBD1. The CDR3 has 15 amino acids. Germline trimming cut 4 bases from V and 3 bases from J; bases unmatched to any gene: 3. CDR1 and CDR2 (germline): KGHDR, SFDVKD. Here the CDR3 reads CATSEGQGFNQPQHF. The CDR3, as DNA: TGTGCCACCAGTGAGGGACAGGGCTTCAATCAGCCCCAGCATTTT.

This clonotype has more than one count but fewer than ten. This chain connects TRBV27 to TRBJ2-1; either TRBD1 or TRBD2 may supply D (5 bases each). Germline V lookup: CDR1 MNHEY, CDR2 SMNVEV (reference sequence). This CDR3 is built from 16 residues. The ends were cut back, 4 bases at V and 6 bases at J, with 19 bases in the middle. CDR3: CASSSIGTPIGNEQFF. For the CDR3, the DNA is TGTGCCAGCAGTTCTATCGGGACGCCTATAGGCAATGAGCAGTTCTTC.

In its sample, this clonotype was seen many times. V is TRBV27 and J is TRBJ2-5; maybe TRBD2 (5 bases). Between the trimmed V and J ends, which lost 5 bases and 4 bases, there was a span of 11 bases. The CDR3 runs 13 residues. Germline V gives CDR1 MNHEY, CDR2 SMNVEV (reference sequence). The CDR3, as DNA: TGTGCCAGCAGTCGGGAACGGGCAGAGACCCAGTACTTC. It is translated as CASSRERAETQYF.

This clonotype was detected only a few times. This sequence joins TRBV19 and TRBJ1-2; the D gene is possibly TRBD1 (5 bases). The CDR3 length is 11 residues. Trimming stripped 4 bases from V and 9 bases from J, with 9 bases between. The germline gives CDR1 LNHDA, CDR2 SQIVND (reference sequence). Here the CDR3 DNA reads TGTGCCAGTAGTACAGGGTTGAGCTACACCTTC. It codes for CASSTGLSYTF.

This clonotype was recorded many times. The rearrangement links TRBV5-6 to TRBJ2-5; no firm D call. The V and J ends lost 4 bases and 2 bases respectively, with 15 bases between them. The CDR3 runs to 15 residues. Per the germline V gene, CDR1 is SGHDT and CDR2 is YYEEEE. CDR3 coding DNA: TGTGCCAGCAGCCTCCGGCGGATTGGGCAAGAGACCCAGTACTTC. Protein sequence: CASSLRRIGQETQYF.

The DNA for the CDR3 is TGTGCCAGCAGTGAAGAAGGCGCGGGAGGCTCCTACGAGCAGTACTTC. Translated, it gives CASSEEGAGGSYEQYF. The J gene is TRBJ2-7, the V gene TRBV2; TRBD2 matches at 8 bases. This CDR3 spans 16 amino acids. Germline loops: CDR1 SNHLY, CDR2 FYNNEI. J gave up 0 bases and V 1 base, and 5 bases lay outside the gene matches.

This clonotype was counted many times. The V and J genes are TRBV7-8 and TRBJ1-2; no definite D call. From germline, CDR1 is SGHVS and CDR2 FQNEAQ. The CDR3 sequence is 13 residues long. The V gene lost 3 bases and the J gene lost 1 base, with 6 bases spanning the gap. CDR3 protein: CASSFGFNYGYTF. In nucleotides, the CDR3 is TGTGCCAGCAGCTTCGGCTTTAACTATGGCTACACCTTC.

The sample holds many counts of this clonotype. CDR3 loop: CSADTLTGVRNEQYF. The DNA for the CDR3 is TGCAGTGCCGACACCCTCACAGGGGTGCGTAACGAGCAGTACTTC. The chain uses TRBV20-1 and TRBJ2-7; TRBD1 matches 7 bases. V dropped 6 bases and J dropped 5; count of bases not matched to a gene: 16. The CDR3 extends over 15 amino acids. Germline V gene lookup returns CDR1 DFQATT and CDR2 SNEGSKA (reference sequence).

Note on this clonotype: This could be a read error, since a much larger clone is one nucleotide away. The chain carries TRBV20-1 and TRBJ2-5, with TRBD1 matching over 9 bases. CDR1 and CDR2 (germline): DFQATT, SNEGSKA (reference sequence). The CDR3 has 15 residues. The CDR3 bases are TGCAGTGCTAGAGGGGACAGGGAGTTCCGGGAGACCCAGTGCTTC. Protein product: CSARGDREFRETQCF.

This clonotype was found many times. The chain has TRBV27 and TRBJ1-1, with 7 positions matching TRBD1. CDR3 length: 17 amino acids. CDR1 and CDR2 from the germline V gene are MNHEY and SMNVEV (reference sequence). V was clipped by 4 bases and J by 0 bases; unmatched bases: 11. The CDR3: CASSSRQGLGMNTEAFF. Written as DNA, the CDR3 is TGTGCCAGCAGTTCTAGACAGGGCTTGGGCATGAACACTGAAGCTTTCTTT.

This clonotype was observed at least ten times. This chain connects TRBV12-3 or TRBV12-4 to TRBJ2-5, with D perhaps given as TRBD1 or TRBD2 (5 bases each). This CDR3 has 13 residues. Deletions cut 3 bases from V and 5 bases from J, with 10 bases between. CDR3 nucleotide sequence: TGTGCCAGCAGTTTGAGGGGCTGGGAGACCCAGTACTTC. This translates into CASSLRGWETQYF.

In nucleotides, the CDR3 is TGTGCCAGCAGTGCCTTAAAAGGGGGCACCGGGGAGCTGTTTTTT. Its translation is CASSALKGGTGELFF. V and J are TRBV2 and TRBJ2-2, with a weak D call TRBD1 (6 bases). Germline V gives CDR1 SNHLY, CDR2 FYNNEI. This CDR3 spans 15 amino acids. The V end was cut by 4 bases, the J end by 4 bases, with 13 bases between.

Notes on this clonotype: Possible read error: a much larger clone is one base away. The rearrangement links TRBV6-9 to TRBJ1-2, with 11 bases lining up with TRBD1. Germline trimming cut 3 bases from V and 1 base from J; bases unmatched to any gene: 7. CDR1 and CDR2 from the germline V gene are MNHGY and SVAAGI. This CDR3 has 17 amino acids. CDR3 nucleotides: TGTGCCAGCAGTTACGCCGGGACAGGGGGGGATAACTATGGCTACACCTTC. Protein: CASSYAGTGGDNYGYTF.

The CDR3 bases are TGCGCCAGCGACAATATGGCAGCAGGACGAACTAATGAAAAACTGTTTTTT. It translates to CASDNMAAGRTNEKLFF. The V call is TRBV10-1, the J call TRBJ1-4; D remains unclear. V lost 8 bases to trimming and J lost 1 base, with 20 bases between them. The CDR3 is 17 amino acids. Germline-derived CDR1 and CDR2 are WNHNN and SYGVQD (reference sequence).

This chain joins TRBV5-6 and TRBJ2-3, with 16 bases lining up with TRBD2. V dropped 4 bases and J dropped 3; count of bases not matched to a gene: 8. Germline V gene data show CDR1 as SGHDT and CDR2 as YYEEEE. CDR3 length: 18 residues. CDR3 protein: CASSIGTSGRAYTDTQYF. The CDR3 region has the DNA TGTGCCAGCAGCATAGGGACTAGCGGGAGGGCCTATACAGATACGCAGTATTTT.

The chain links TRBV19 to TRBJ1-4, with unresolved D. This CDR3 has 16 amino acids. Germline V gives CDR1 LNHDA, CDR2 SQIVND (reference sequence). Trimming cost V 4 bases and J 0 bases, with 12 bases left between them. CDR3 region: CASSTLGWATNEKLFF. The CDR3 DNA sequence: TGTGCCAGTAGTACACTTGGTTGGGCAACTAATGAAAAACTGTTTTTT.

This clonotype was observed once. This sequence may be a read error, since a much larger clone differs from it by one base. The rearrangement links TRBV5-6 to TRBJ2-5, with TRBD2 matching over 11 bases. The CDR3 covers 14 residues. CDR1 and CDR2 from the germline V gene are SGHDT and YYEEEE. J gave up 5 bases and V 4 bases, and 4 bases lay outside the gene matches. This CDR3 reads CASSQTSGAETQYF. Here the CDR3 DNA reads TGTGCCAGCAGCCAGACTAGCGGGGCGGAGACCCAGTACTTC.

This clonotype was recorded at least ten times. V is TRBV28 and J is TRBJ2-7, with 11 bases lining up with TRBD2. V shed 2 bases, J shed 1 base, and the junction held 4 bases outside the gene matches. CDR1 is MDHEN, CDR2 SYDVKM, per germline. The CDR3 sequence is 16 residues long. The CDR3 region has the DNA TGTGCCAGCAGTTTACAGGGACTAGCGGAGTCCTACGAGCAGTACTTC. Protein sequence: CASSLQGLAESYEQYF.

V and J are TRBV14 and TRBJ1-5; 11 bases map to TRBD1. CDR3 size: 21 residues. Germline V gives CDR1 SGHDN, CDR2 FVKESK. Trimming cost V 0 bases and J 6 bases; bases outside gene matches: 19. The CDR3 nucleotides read TGTGCCAGCAGCCAAGATATGGACCGACCTGGACAGGGGGCCCCATTTCAGCCCCAGCATTTT. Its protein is CASSQDMDRPGQGAPFQPQHF.

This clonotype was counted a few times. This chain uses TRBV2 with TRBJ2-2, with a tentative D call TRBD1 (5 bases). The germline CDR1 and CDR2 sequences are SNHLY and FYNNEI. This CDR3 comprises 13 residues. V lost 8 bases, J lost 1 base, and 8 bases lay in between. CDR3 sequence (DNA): TGTGCCAGCGGACACGAGAACACCGGGGAGCTGTTTTTT. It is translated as CASGHENTGELFF.

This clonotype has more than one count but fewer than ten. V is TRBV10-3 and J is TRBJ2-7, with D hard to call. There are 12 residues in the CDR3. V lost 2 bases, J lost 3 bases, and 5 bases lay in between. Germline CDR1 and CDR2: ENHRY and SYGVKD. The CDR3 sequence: CAISEDDYEQYF. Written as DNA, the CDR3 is TGTGCCATCAGTGAGGACGACTACGAGCAGTACTTC.